This T cell receptor beta chain was profiled in a study of CD8+ T cells in alopecia areata. This sample's treatment: oral pan-JAK inhibitor, 5-10 mg twice daily. V was pared by 6 bases and J by 2 bases, with 14 bases between. Germline V gene data show CDR1 as MNHEY and CDR2 as SMNVEV (reference sequence). This CDR3 region has 14 residues. This clone was observed a few times. No antigen is known for it. Study-wide results and limits: With one nonresponder, baseline CD8+ expansion's link to response remains uncertain. It was lesional scalp, especially alopecia totalis/universalis, that showed higher clonality than normal scalp. Shared TCR sequences were less clear between patients than in mice, possibly partly from HLA diversity.

Reverse transcription of extracted RNA yielded cDNA, which provided the sequencing template. Measured with immunoSEQ multiplex PCR; TCRdb has only the in-frame clones, and not every one. The sample has hundreds of thousands of clones; around three fifths are singletons. The specimen was CD4+ T cells sorted from blood, collected at week 52, from a patient treated with tofacitinib. This chain joins TRBV27 and TRBJ2-7, with a possible D match to TRBD1 (6 bases). The clonotype was recovered from a human donor with alopecia areata. The chain's CDR3 is CASRPMTGPYEQYF. In nucleotides, the CDR3 is TGTGCCAGCAGACCTATGACAGGCCCCTACGAGCAGTACTTC.